This entry lists 15 T cell receptor beta chains sequenced from one sample in a study of cytomegalovirus exposure and HLA in healthy donors. Primers: 60 Vbeta forward and 13 Jbeta reverse. This table comes from immunoSEQ multiplex PCR, and its TCRdb copy is limited to in-frame clones, with some not included. Among approximately 88,000 clones, over 70% were seen once, and the ten largest hold roughly 7.3%. The sequenced material came from PBMCs. The receptors were gathered from a man aged 50 to 60 in good health and CMV-seropositive.

The sample holds a few counts of this clone. The rearrangement uses TRBV5-6 and TRBJ2-1; D is possibly TRBD1 (5 bases). Looked up from germline, CDR1 is SGHDT and CDR2 is YYEEEE. Trimming stripped 4 bases from V and 0 bases from J, with 17 bases between. This CDR3 has 17 amino acids. Here the CDR3 DNA reads TGTGCCAGCAGCCACAGGCGTGGGGTGGGCTCCTACAATGAGCAGTTCTTC. This gives the protein CASSHRRGVGSYNEQFF.

The chain links TRBV19 to TRBJ1-1, with TRBD1 identical over 7 bases. The V segment lost 3 bases and the J segment 0 bases; nucleotides outside the gene matches: 4. Germline V gene data show CDR1 as LNHDA and CDR2 as SQIVND (reference sequence). This CDR3 is built from 15 residues. CDR3 amino acids: CASSIGTAMNTEAFF. The CDR3, as DNA: TGTGCCAGTAGTATTGGGACAGCTATGAACACTGAAGCTTTCTTT.

The CDR3 sequence is CASSSSGGPQETQYF. The CDR3 DNA reads as TGTGCCAGCAGTAGTAGCGGGGGGCCGCAAGAGACCCAGTACTTC. The chain couples TRBV2 to TRBJ2-5; 10 nucleotides match TRBD2. The CDR3 has 15 amino acids. Trimming at V came to 5 bases and at J to 2 bases, leaving 5 bases not matched to a gene. The germline CDR1 and CDR2 sequences are SNHLY and FYNNEI.

The chain has TRBV5-1 and TRBJ1-1; no reliable D call. Germline V gives CDR1 SGHRS, CDR2 YFSETQ. The CDR3 length is 15 residues. Trimming stripped 0 bases from V and 4 bases from J, with 13 bases between. The CDR3 nucleotides are TGCGCCAGCAGCTTGGGTGACTCACCCGGCACTGAAGCTTTCTTT. It codes for CASSLGDSPGTEAFF. Drawing the rest from reference TRBV5-1 and TRBJ1-1, the complete variable domain is KAGVTQTPRYLIKTRGQQVTLSCSPISGHRSVSWYQQTPGQGLQFLFEYFSETQRNKGNFPGRFSGRQFSNSRSEMNVSTLELGDSALYLCASSLGDSPGTEAFFGQGTRLTVV.

This chain connects TRBV18 to TRBJ1-2; D is uncertain. Trimming left V 3 bases short and J 5 bases short, with 13 bases between. Germline CDR1 is KGHSH and CDR2 is LQKENI. The CDR3 covers 14 residues. CDR3 amino acids: CASSPRGPIYGYTF. The CDR3 DNA is TGTGCCAGCTCACCTCGCGGTCCAATTTATGGCTACACCTTC.

In its sample, this clone was seen once. The genes are TRBV9 and TRBJ2-5; TRBD2 might be the D (5 bases). V lost 4 bases to trimming and J lost 2 bases, with 9 bases between them. The CDR3 has 13 residues. The germline V gene has CDR1 SGDLS and CDR2 YYNGEE. DNA for the CDR3: TGTGCCAGCAGCTGGACTGATCAAGAGACCCAGTACTTC. Protein sequence: CASSWTDQETQYF. Combining the CDR3 with reference TRBV9 and TRBJ2-5 gives the whole variable domain DSGVTQTPKHLITATGQRVTLRCSPRSGDLSVYWYQQSLDQGLQFLIQYYNGEERAKGNILERFSAQQFPDLHSELNLSSLELGDSALYFCASSWTDQETQYFGPGTRLLVL.

This clone was seen a handful of times. The V call is TRBV7-6, the J call TRBJ1-3, with TRBD1 as a possible D gene (6 bases). Trimming took off 1 base at V and 1 base at J, with 11 bases between the two ends. CDR3 length equals 16 residues. Per the germline V gene, CDR1 is SGHVS and CDR2 is FNYEAQ. The CDR3 nucleotides read TGTGCCAGCAGCTTAGTCTTACAGGGATCTGGAAACACCATATATTTT. Amino acid sequence: CASSLVLQGSGNTIYF.

This chain uses TRBV30 with TRBJ1-2; the D is unclear. The CDR3 is 14 residues long. The germline V gene has CDR1 GTSNPN and CDR2 SVGIG (reference sequence). Trimming took 0 bases from V and 6 from J, leaving 14 bases between them. The CDR3 spells CAWSVTRTIDGYTF. CDR3 nucleotide sequence: TGTGCCTGGAGTGTCACTCGCACTATAGATGGCTACACCTTC.

The V gene is TRBV2, the J gene TRBJ1-4; possible D gene TRBD1, 6 bases. Germline CDR1 is SNHLY and CDR2 is FYNNEI. There are 13 residues in the CDR3. V dropped 6 bases and J dropped 5 bases, with 10 bases sitting between them. The CDR3 DNA reads as TGTGCCAGCAGACAGGGATTCAATGAAAAACTGTTTTTT. Protein: CASRQGFNEKLFF. The full variable domain, its missing parts supplied by reference TRBV2 and TRBJ1-4, is EPEVTQTPSHQVTQMGQEVILRCVPISNHLYFYWYRQILGQKVEFLVSFYNNEISEKSEIFDDQFSVERPDGSNFTLKIRSTKLEDSAMYFCASRQGFNEKLFFGSGTQLSVL.

This rearrangement joins TRBV5-1 to TRBJ2-1; 11 bases are a match to TRBD2. Germline V gene data show CDR1 as SGHRS and CDR2 as YFSETQ. V lost 1 base, J lost 7 bases, and 1 base stayed unmatched. The CDR3 runs 14 residues. The CDR3 is CASSLTSGGNEQFF. The CDR3 region has the DNA TGCGCCAGCAGCTTGACTAGCGGGGGTAATGAGCAGTTCTTC.

The chain has TRBV7-9 and TRBJ2-3; D is possibly TRBD1 (6 bases). The V end was cut by 3 bases, the J end by 6 bases, with 13 bases between. The CDR3 length is 14 residues. The germline V gene has CDR1 SEHNR and CDR2 FQNEAQ (reference sequence). The CDR3 DNA sequence: TGTGCCAGCAGCTTGCAGGGGAAATGGGATACGCAGTATTTT. This codes for CASSLQGKWDTQYF. Complete variable domain (other parts from reference TRBV7-9 and TRBJ2-3): DTGVSQNPRHKITKRGQNVTFRCDPISEHNRLYWYRQTLGQGPEFLTYFQNEAQLEKSRLLSDRFSAERPKGSFSTLEIQRTEQGDSAMYLCASSLQGKWDTQYFGPGTRLTVL.

This clone has only a few counts. V gene TRBV9 combines with J gene TRBJ2-7, with 7 bases that match TRBD1. With 4 bases clipped from V and 0 bases from J, the junction kept 10 bases outside the gene matches. Germline assignment: CDR1 SGDLS and CDR2 YYNGEE. The CDR3 spans 16 residues. The CDR3 coding sequence is TGTGCCAGCAGCCCGTATCAACAGGGGTCCTCCTACGAGCAGTACTTC. Residues: CASSPYQQGSSYEQYF.

J is TRBJ1-2 and V is TRBV28; no definite D call. Trimming cost V 4 bases and J 13 bases, with 10 bases left between them. This CDR3 has 10 amino acids. Germline CDR1 is MDHEN and CDR2 is SYDVKM. The CDR3 DNA sequence: TGTGCCAGCAGTTCTGCAGTTCGCACCTTC. It is translated as CASSSAVRTF.

V and J are TRBV7-3 and TRBJ2-1; D is undetermined. V gave up 1 base and J gave up 6 bases, with 7 bases separating them. CDR1 and CDR2 from the germline V gene are SGHTA and FQGTGA. The CDR3 totals 13 residues. The CDR3 nucleotides are TGTGCCAGCAGCTTAAACAGTCCCAATGAGCAGTTCTTC. Translating gives CASSLNSPNEQFF.

This clone was seen only a few times. The chain links TRBV4-3 to TRBJ2-1; D is unresolved. V dropped 7 bases and J dropped 2 bases, with 15 bases sitting between them. The CDR3 totals 15 residues. Per germline, CDR1 LGHNA and CDR2 YSLEER. In nucleotides, the CDR3 is TGCGCCAGCACTACACAGATTCTCGCCTACAATGAGCAGTTCTTC. Its protein is CASTTQILAYNEQFF.